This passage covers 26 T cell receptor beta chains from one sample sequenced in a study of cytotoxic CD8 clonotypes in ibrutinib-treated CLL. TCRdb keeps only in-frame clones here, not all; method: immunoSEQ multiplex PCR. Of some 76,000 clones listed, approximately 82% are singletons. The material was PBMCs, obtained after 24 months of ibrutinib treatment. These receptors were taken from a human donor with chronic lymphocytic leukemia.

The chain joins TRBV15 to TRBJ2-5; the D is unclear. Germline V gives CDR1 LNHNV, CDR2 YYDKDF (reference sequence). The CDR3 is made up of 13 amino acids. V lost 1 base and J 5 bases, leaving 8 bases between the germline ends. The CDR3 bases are TGTGCCACCAGCAGAGGGGTTTGGGAGACCCAGTACTTC. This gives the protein CATSRGVWETQYF.

Here the CDR3 DNA reads TGTGCCAGCAGCTTGAGGGACAGGGGGCGTACAGATACGCAGTATTTT. Its protein product is CASSLRDRGRTDTQYF. The chain joins TRBV7-6 to TRBJ2-3; 12 positions agree with TRBD1. V lost 3 bases, J lost 3 bases, and 4 bases stayed unmatched. The CDR3 length is 16 residues. Looked up from germline, CDR1 is SGHVS and CDR2 is FNYEAQ.

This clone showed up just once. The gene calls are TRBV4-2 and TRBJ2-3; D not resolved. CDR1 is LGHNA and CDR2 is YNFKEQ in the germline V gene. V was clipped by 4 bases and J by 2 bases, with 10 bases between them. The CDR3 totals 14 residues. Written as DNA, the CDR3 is TGTGCCAGCAGCCCTGGACCCTACACAGATACGCAGTATTTT. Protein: CASSPGPYTDTQYF.

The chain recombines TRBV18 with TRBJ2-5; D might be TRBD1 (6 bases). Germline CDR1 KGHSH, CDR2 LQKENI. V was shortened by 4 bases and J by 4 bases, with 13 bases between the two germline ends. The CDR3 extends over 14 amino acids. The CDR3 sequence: CASSRYQDRETQYF. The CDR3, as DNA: TGTGCCAGCTCACGCTACCAGGACAGAGAGACCCAGTACTTC.

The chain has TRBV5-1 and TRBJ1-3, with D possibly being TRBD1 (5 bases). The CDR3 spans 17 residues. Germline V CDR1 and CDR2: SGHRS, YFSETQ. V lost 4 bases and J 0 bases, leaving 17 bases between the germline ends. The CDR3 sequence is CASSNRLGPHSGNTIYF. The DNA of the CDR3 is TGCGCCAGCAGCAACCGGTTGGGACCACACTCTGGAAACACCATATATTTT.

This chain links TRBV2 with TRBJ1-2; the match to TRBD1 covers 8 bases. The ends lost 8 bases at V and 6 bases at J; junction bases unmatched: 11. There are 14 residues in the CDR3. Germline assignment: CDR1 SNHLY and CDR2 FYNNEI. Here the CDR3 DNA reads TGTGCCAGCGCACGGACAGGGTGGGTGGATGGCTACACCTTC. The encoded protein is CASARTGWVDGYTF.

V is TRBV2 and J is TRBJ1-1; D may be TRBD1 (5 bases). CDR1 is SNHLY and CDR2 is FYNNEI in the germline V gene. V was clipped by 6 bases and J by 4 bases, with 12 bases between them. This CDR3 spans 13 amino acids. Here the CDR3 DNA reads TGTGCCAGCAGAGGGGAACAAGGCACTGAAGCTTTCTTT. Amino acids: CASRGEQGTEAFF.

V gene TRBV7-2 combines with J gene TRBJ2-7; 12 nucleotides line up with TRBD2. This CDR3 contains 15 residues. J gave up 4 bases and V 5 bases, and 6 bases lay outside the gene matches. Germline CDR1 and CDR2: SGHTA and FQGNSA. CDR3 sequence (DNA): TGTGCCAGCAGCGTGACTAGCGGGAGTATTTACGAGCAGTACTTC. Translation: CASSVTSGSIYEQYF. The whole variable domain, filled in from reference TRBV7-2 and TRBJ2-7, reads GAGVSQSPSNKVTEKGKDVELRCDPISGHTALYWYRQSLGQGLEFLIYFQGNSAPDKSGLPSDRFSAERTGGSVSTLTIQRTQQEDSAVYLCASSVTSGSIYEQYFGPGTRLTVT.

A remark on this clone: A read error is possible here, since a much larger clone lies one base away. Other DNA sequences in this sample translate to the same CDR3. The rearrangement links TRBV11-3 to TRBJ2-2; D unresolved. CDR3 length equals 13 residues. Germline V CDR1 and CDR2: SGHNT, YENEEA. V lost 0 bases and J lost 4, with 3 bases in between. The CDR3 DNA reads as TGTGCCAGCAGCTTAGATTTCACCGGGGAGCTGTTTTTT. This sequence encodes CASSLDFTGELFF.

The CDR3 loop reads CASWGRVWNQPQHF. CDR3 DNA: TGTGCCAGTTGGGGCAGGGTTTGGAATCAGCCCCAGCATTTT. This sequence joins TRBV19 and TRBJ1-5, with a tentative D call TRBD1 (5 bases). This CDR3 region has 14 residues. Deletions cut 8 bases from V and 4 bases from J, with 15 bases between. CDR1 is LNHDA, CDR2 SQIVND, per germline (reference sequence).

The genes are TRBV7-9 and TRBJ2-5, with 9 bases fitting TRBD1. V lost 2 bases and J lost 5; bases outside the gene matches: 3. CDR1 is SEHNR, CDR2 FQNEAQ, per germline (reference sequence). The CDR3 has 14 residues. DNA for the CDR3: TGTGCCAGCAGCTTAAACAGGGGGCAGGAGACCCAGTACTTC. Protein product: CASSLNRGQETQYF.

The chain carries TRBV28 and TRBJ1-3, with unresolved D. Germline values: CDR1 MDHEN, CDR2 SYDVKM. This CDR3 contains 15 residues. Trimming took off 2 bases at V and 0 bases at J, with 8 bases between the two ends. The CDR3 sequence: CASSLLGRSGNTIYF. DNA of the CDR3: TGTGCCAGCAGTTTACTCGGTCGCTCTGGAAACACCATATATTTT.

CDR3 region: CASSQGGIRTGELFF. Written as DNA, the CDR3 is TGCGCCAGCAGCCAAGGTGGGATTCGGACCGGGGAGCTGTTTTTT. The rearrangement uses TRBV4-1 and TRBJ2-2; no definite D call. Trimming stripped 1 base from V and 5 bases from J, with 11 bases between. This CDR3 has 15 amino acids. Germline CDR1 is MGHRA and CDR2 is YSYEKL.

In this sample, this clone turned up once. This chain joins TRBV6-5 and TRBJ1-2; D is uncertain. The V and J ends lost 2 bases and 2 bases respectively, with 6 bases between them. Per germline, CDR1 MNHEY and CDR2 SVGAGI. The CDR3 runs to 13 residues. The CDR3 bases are TGTGCCAGCAGTTACGGAGTGAACTATGGCTACACCTTC. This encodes CASSYGVNYGYTF.

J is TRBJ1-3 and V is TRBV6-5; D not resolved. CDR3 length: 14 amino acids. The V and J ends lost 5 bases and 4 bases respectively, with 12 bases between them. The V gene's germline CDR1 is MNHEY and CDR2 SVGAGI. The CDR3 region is CASSRGLSGNTIYF. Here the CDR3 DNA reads TGTGCCAGCAGTCGGGGTCTTTCCGGAAACACCATATATTTT.

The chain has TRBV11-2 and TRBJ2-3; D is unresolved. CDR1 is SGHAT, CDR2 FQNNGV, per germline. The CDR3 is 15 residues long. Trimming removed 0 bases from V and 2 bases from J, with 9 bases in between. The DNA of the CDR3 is TGTGCCAGCAGCTTAGAAACACCACCCACAGATACGCAGTATTTT. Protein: CASSLETPPTDTQYF.

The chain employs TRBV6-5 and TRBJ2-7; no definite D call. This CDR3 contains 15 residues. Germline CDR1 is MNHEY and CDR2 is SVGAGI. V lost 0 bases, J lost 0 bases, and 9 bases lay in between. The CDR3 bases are TGTGCCAGCAGTTACTCAGGCATAACCTCCTACGAGCAGTACTTC. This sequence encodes CASSYSGITSYEQYF.

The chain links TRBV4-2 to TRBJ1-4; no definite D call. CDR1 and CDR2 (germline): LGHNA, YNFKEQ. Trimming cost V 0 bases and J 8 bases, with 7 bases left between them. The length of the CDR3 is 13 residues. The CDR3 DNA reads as TGTGCCAGCAGCCAAGATGATCGGGAAAAACTGTTTTTT. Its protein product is CASSQDDREKLFF.

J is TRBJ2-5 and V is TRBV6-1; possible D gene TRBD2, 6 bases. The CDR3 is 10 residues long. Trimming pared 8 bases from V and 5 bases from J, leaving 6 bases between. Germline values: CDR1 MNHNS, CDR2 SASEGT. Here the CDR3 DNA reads TGTGCCAGCGCGGGGGAGACCCAGTACTTC. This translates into CASAGETQYF.

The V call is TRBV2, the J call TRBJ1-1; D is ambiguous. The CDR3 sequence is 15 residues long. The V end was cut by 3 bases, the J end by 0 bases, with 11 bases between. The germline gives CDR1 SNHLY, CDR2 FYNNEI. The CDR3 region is CASSDPPRMNTEAFF. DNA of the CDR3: TGTGCCAGCAGTGACCCCCCGCGAATGAACACTGAAGCTTTCTTT.

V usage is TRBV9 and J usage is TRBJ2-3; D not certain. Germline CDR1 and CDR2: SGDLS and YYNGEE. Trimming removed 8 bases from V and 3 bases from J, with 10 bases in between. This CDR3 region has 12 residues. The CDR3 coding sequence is TGTGCCAGGACCTTGGAGACAGATACGCAGTATTTT. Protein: CARTLETDTQYF.

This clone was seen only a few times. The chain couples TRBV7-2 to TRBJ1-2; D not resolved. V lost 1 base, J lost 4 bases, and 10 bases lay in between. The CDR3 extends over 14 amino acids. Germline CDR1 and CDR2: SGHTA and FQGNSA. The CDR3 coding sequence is TGTGCCAGCAGCTTAGAGTCAGTGGGCTATGGCTACACCTTC. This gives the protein CASSLESVGYGYTF. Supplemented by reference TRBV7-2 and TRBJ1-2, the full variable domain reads GAGVSQSPSNKVTEKGKDVELRCDPISGHTALYWYRQSLGQGLEFLIYFQGNSAPDKSGLPSDRFSAERTGGSVSTLTIQRTQQEDSAVYLCASSLESVGYGYTFGSGTRLTVV.

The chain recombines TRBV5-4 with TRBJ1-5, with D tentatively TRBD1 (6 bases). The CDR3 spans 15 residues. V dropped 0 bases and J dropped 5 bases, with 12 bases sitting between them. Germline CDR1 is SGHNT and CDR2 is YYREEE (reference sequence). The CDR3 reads CASSLDGGPDQPQHF. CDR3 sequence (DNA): TGTGCCAGCAGCTTGGATGGGGGGCCCGATCAGCCCCAGCATTTT.

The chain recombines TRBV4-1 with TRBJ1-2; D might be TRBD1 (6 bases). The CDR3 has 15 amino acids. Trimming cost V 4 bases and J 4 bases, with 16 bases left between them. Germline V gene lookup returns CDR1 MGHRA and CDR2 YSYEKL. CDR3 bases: TGCGCCAGCAGCCGTCAGCAGCAGGGGTCCTATGGCTACACCTTC. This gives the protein CASSRQQQGSYGYTF.

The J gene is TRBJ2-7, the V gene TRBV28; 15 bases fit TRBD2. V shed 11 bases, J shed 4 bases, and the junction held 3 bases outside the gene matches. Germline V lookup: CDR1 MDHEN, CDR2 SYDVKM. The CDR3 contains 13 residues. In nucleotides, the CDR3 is TGTGCCTCAGGACTAGCGGGAGGGTACGAGCAGTACTTC. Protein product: CASGLAGGYEQYF.

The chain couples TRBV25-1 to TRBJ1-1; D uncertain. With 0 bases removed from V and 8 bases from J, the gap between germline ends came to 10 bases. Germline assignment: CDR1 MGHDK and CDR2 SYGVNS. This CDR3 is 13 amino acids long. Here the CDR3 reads CASSEYNGEEAFF. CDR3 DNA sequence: TGTGCCAGCAGTGAATATAATGGGGAGGAAGCTTTCTTT. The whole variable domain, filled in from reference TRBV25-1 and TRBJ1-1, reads EADIYQTPRYLVIGTGKKITLECSQTMGHDKMYWYQQDPGMELHLIHYSYGVNSTEKGDLSSESTVSRIRTEHFPLTLESARPSHTSQYLCASSEYNGEEAFFGQGTRLTVV.